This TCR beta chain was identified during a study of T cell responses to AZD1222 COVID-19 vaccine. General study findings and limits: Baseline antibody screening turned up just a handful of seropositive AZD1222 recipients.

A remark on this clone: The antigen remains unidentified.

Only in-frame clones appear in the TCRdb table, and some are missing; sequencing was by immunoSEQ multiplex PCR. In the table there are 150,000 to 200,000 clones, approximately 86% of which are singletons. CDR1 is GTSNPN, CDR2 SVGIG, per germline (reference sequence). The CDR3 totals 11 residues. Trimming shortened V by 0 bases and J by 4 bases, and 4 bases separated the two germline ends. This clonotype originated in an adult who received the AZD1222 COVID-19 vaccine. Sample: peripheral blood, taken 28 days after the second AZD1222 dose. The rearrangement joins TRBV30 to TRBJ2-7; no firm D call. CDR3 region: CAWSVTYEQYF. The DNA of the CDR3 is TGTGCCTGGAGTGTGACTTACGAGCAGTACTTC.